This T cell receptor (beta chain) is drawn from a study of shared clonotypes between healthy human individuals. Trimming cost V 3 bases and J 4 bases, with 13 bases left between them. Germline lookup yields CDR1 KGHSH and CDR2 LQKENI. The length of the CDR3 is 15 residues. The protocol was immunoSEQ multiplex PCR, while the TCRdb copy is restricted to in-frame clones and leaves out a portion. This repertoire shows about 2.5 million clones, just under 95% found once; its top ten account for approximately 0.39%. The sample consisted of naive CD4+ T cells from PBMCs. The subset is: CD45RA+ positively selected. The gene calls are TRBV18 and TRBJ1-3; D is undetermined. This sequence was found in a man between 18 and 29 years old in good health. Some clones in this sample may be carry-over from other donors' samples. The CDR3 bases are TGTGCCAGCTCACCGGGCCTTGGCGGAGGAAACACCATATATTTT. Its translation: CASSPGLGGGNTIYF.